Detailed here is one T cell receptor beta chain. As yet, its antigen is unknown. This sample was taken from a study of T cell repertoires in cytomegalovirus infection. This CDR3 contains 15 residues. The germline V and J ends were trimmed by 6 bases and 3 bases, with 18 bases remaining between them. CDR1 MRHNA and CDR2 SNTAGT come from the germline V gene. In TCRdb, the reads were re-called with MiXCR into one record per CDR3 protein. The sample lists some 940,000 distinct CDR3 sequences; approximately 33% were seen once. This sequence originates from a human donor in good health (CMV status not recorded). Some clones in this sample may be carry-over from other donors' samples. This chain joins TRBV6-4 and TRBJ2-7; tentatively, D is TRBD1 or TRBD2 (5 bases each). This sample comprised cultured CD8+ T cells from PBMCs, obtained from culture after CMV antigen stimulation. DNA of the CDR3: TGTGCCAGCAGCTCACTAGTTCTCGACAGCTACGAGCAGTACGTC. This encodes CASSSLVLDSYEQYV.